These 2 T cell receptor beta chains were sequenced from one sample in a study of T cell responses to AZD1222 COVID-19 vaccine. Clones were sequenced by immunoSEQ multiplex PCR, and TCRdb holds only the in-frame ones, with some missing. The table shows roughly 80,000 clones, with 90% to 95% occurring only once. The source was peripheral blood, collected on day 0 of AZD1222 vaccination. These receptor sequences come from an adult in good health.

The V gene is TRBV19, the J gene TRBJ1-2; 7 positions match TRBD1. V shed 5 bases, J shed 4 bases, and the junction held 10 bases outside the gene matches. CDR3 length: 15 residues. Germline CDR1 LNHDA, CDR2 SQIVND (reference sequence). The CDR3 region has the DNA TGTGCCAGTAGTGGAACAGGGGATAGAAGCTATGGCTACACCTTC. Amino acids: CASSGTGDRSYGYTF.

Comment on this clone: Mismatch with germline at one junction end may stem from a read error. The rearrangement uses TRBV28 and TRBJ2-3; 10 bases align to TRBD2. Per the germline V gene, CDR1 is MDHEN and CDR2 is SYDVKM. The CDR3 runs to 11 residues. The CDR3: CASSPSGTSVF. CDR3 bases: TGTGCCAGCAGCCCATCCGGGACTAGCGTTTTT.